Shown below are 18 T cell receptor beta chains from a single sample sequenced in a study of T cells in Graves' hyperthyroidism and ophthalmopathy. Amplification yielded TCR beta CDR3 regions, with RNA transcripts as the source. With the HTBI primer set, the TCR CDR3 went through a first round of RT-PCR. Using its own MiXCR run on the multiplex PCR reads, TCRdb lists one record per CDR3 protein. The sample has hundreds of thousands of distinct CDR3 sequences, 15% to 17% seen once; the top ten hold over 12%. The sequenced material came from blood. All receptors derive from a woman under 30 with Graves' hyperthyroidism.

This clonotype was detected a few times. This chain joins TRBV29-1 and TRBJ2-3; 13 nucleotides agree with TRBD2. The V segment lost 6 bases and the J segment 10 bases; nucleotides outside the gene matches: 13. The V gene's germline CDR1 is SQVTM and CDR2 ANQGSEA. This CDR3 contains 15 residues. The CDR3 sequence is CSVGTSGGGQVAQYF. CDR3 sequence (DNA): TGCAGCGTCGGAACTAGCGGGGGGGGTCAAGTTGCGCAGTATTTT.

V and J are TRBV4-2 and TRBJ2-1, with 12 bases that match TRBD2. The CDR3 spans 17 residues. Losses at the gene ends were 1 base for V and 2 bases for J; bases not matched to a gene: 3. Per germline, CDR1 LGHNA and CDR2 YNFKEQ. As DNA, the CDR3 is TGTGCCAGCAGCCAAGCTAGCGGGGGGGACCCCTACAATGAGCAGTTCTTC. Its protein is CASSQASGGDPYNEQFF.

This clonotype was seen at least ten times. V gene TRBV7-9 combines with J gene TRBJ1-3, with D tentatively TRBD1 (6 bases). V was shortened by 3 bases and J by 8 bases, with 11 bases between the two germline ends. The CDR3 covers 13 residues. The germline V gene encodes CDR1 SEHNR and CDR2 FQNEAQ (reference sequence). In DNA form, the CDR3 reads TGTGCCAGCAGCTTTTACAGGGCGGACACCATATATTTT. Translated, it gives CASSFYRADTIYF.

This clonotype was detected many times. This chain uses TRBV2 with TRBJ2-7, with D hard to call. Germline V gene sequence: CDR1 SNHLY, CDR2 FYNNEI. The length of the CDR3 is 11 residues. Trimming cost V 7 bases and J 4 bases, with 8 bases left between them. The CDR3 protein is CASKVEYEQYF. CDR3 sequence (DNA): TGTGCCAGCAAGGTGGAGTACGAGCAGTACTTC.

This clonotype has ten or more counts. This rearrangement joins TRBV28 to TRBJ1-2; possible D gene TRBD1, 5 bases. V was trimmed by 8 bases and J by 0 bases, leaving 10 bases between them. Germline V gene sequence: CDR1 MDHEN, CDR2 SYDVKM. The length of the CDR3 is 13 residues. CDR3 DNA sequence: TGTGCCAGCCTAGACAGAACTAACTATGGCTACACCTTC. This sequence encodes CASLDRTNYGYTF.

This clonotype appeared a few times. The V call is TRBV9, the J call TRBJ2-1; no reliable D call. From germline, CDR1 is SGDLS and CDR2 YYNGEE. This CDR3 spans 15 amino acids. Trimming removed 1 base from V and 0 bases from J, with 8 bases in between. As DNA, the CDR3 is TGTGCCAGCAGCGTAACGACAAGCTCCTACAATGAGCAGTTCTTC. It is translated as CASSVTTSSYNEQFF.

The rearrangement uses TRBV5-6 and TRBJ1-1; TRBD1 matches 8 bases. J gave up 8 bases and V 2 bases, and 5 bases lay outside the gene matches. There are 13 residues in the CDR3. CDR1 and CDR2 (germline): SGHDT, YYEEEE. Here the CDR3 reads CASSFRQGKEAFF. CDR3 DNA sequence: TGTGCCAGCAGCTTCCGACAGGGGAAAGAAGCTTTCTTT.

This clonotype was detected many times. The chain uses TRBV28 and TRBJ1-4, with D possibly matching TRBD1 (6 bases). CDR3 length: 16 residues. Germline V gene sequence: CDR1 MDHEN, CDR2 SYDVKM. Trimming removed 6 bases from V and 6 bases from J, with 20 bases in between. The CDR3 region is CASRVPGGGSDEKLFF. In DNA form, the CDR3 reads TGTGCCAGCAGGGTTCCCGGGGGCGGCTCGGATGAAAAACTGTTTTTT. The variable domain in full, completed from reference TRBV28 and TRBJ1-4, reads DVKVTQSSRYLVKRTGEKVFLECVQDMDHENMFWYRQDPGLGLRLIYFSYDVKMKEKGDIPEGYSVSREKKERFSLILESASTNQTSMYLCASRVPGGGSDEKLFFGSGTQLSVL.

This chain uses TRBV6-5 with TRBJ2-5, with 8 bases that match TRBD1. V lost 0 bases and J lost 5; bases outside the gene matches: 5. Germline CDR1 MNHEY, CDR2 SVGAGI. The CDR3 has 15 residues. CDR3 sequence (DNA): TGTGCCAGCAGTTACTCCACAGGGGGTCGTGAGACCCAGTACTTC. Amino acids: CASSYSTGGRETQYF.

The J gene is TRBJ2-2, the V gene TRBV12-3 or TRBV12-4, with 7 bases aligning to TRBD1. The CDR3 has 21 residues. V dropped 6 bases and J dropped 1; count of bases not matched to a gene: 23. This chain's CDR3 is CASSPLFRDSRIDWNTGELFF. CDR3 DNA sequence: TGTGCCAGCAGCCCCTTGTTCCGGGACAGCAGGATCGATTGGAACACCGGGGAGCTGTTTTTT.

This clonotype appeared once. This chain joins TRBV5-6 and TRBJ2-7; TRBD1 might be the D (6 bases). The CDR3 loop spans 15 amino acids. Trimming left V 3 bases short and J 5 bases short, with 18 bases between. Germline CDR1 reads SGHDT; CDR2 reads YYEEEE. This CDR3 reads CASSSGRDNQDEQYF. CDR3 DNA: TGTGCCAGCAGCTCGGGTCGGGACAATCAAGACGAGCAGTACTTC.

The chain employs TRBV7-6 and TRBJ2-2; D might be TRBD2 (6 bases). With 5 bases removed from V and 4 bases from J, the gap between germline ends came to 17 bases. Germline values: CDR1 SGHVS, CDR2 FNYEAQ. This CDR3 comprises 16 residues. The CDR3 bases are TGTGCCAGCAGCGGCGGACTATCAAGGGGCACCGGGGAGCTGTTTTTT. Its translation: CASSGGLSRGTGELFF.

Concerning this clonotype itself: One base away lies a much larger clone, so this may be a sequencing read error. This sequence joins TRBV27 and TRBJ2-5, with 11 bases fitting TRBD2. The CDR3 loop spans 17 amino acids. Per the germline V gene, CDR1 is MNHEY and CDR2 is SMNVEV (reference sequence). The V and J ends lost 5 bases and 2 bases, in that order; junction bases with no gene match: 10. CDR3 bases: TGTGCCAGCAGTGATTCCCACGGACTAGCGGGTCAAGAGACCCAGTACTTC. It yields the protein CASSDSHGLAGQETQYF.

This clonotype was observed once. The CDR3 carries no conserved terminal phenylalanine or tryptophan, so it likely arises from a read error. This chain uses TRBV7-2 with TRBJ2-5; D is unresolved. The CDR3 has 11 residues. CDR1 and CDR2 (germline): SGHTA, FQGNSA. The ends were cut back, 3 bases at V and 2 bases at J, with 1 base in the middle. In DNA, the CDR3 is TGTGCCAGCAGCTTGCAAGAGACCCAGTACTCC. As protein: CASSLQETQYS.

Comment on this clonotype: At one boundary the junction diverges from the germline segment, which might be a read error. The chain links TRBV5-1 to TRBJ1-6; no reliable D call. Germline CDR1 and CDR2: SGHRS and YFSETQ. CDR3 length: 17 residues. CDR3 bases: TGTGCCAGCAGCTTAGTTTTGCCTGGGGCCTATAATTCACCCCTCCACTTT. This sequence encodes CASSLVLPGAYNSPLHF.

This clonotype was detected a few times. A single base separates this from a much larger clone, so it may be a read error. The chain couples TRBV20-1 to TRBJ1-2; D unresolved. The CDR3 totals 12 residues. The germline gives CDR1 DFQATT, CDR2 SNEGSKA (reference sequence). The CDR3 sequence: CSTTDRSEGYTF. DNA for the CDR3: TGCAGCACGACGGACCGATCTGAGGGCTACACCTTC.

The table lists this clonotype with many counts. The chain recombines TRBV7-2 with TRBJ2-1, with D unresolved. The CDR3 totals 14 residues. Between the trimmed V and J ends, which lost 3 bases and 6 bases, there was a span of 12 bases. Germline V gene data show CDR1 as SGHTA and CDR2 as FQGNSA. In nucleotides, the CDR3 is TGTGCCAGCAGCTTCGGTATGTTTAGCAATGAGCAGTTCTTC. Protein sequence: CASSFGMFSNEQFF.

Ten or more counts support this clonotype. The chain uses TRBV20-1 and TRBJ2-1, with D possibly matching TRBD1 (6 bases). This CDR3 spans 15 amino acids. Per the germline V gene, CDR1 is DFQATT and CDR2 is SNEGSKA (reference sequence). The germline V and J ends were trimmed by 0 bases and 4 bases, with 13 bases remaining between them. CDR3 region: CSARDLQGSYNEQFF. As DNA, the CDR3 is TGCAGTGCTAGAGATCTACAGGGCAGTTACAATGAGCAGTTCTTC.